This T cell receptor beta chain was sequenced in a study of T cell responses to AZD1222 COVID-19 vaccine. General study points: There were mostly white British donors and more females than males, and clonal diversity was possibly underestimated.

Here immunoSEQ multiplex PCR was the method, and the copy in TCRdb shows in-frame clones only, minus some. Found here are about 130,000 clones, around 86% of them singletons; the top ten hold 6.3%. As for this clone: Its specificity is unknown.

The CDR3 has 16 residues. The germline V gene has CDR1 SGHTA and CDR2 FQGTGA. Trimming removed 8 bases at V and 1 base at J, with 18 bases between. The source was peripheral blood, collected on day 0 of AZD1222 vaccination. The clonotype originates from an adult in good health. The chain employs TRBV7-3 and TRBJ2-1; weak D call: TRBD2 (6 bases). CDR3 sequence reads: CASSTRGWESYNEQFF. The DNA for the CDR3 is TGTGCCAGCTCTACTCGGGGGTGGGAGTCCTACAATGAGCAGTTCTTC.